This TCR beta chain was profiled in a study of human T cells and chemical hapten exposure. The study's findings and limits: Donors' alopecia may make their immune response differ from healthy people's. Compared with pre-sensitization or healthy control sets, expanded TCRs clustered more.

Germline assignment: CDR1 MNHEY and CDR2 SMNVEV (reference sequence). The CDR3 has 15 residues. Trimming cost V 8 bases and J 4 bases; bases outside gene matches: 14. As concerns this clonotype: The antigen remains undetermined.

TCRdb re-analysed the RACE reads in MiXCR, keeping a single row per CDR3 protein. The sample holds roughly 90,000 distinct CDR3 sequences, about a tenth seen once. This sample's time point: patch test 3, about 24 weeks after DPC sensitization. Treatment denoted: therapeutic diphenylcyclopropenone sensitization with weekly scalp DPC. This chain links TRBV27 with TRBJ2-7; 7 bases map to TRBD1. The specimen comprised whole blood, sampled in connection with sensitization to the hapten diphenylcyclopropenone (DPC). This TCR came from a woman aged 30 to 39 with alopecia areata. Some clones in this sample may be carry-over from other donors' samples. CDR3 sequence: CASSPRRDRSYEQYF. DNA for the CDR3: TGTGCCAGCTCACCCCGCCGGGACAGATCTTACGAGCAGTACTTC.